This paragraph reports one TCR beta chain. Its antigen is unknown. The PCR had 60 Vbeta and 13 Jbeta primers. Sequenced by immunoSEQ multiplex PCR; TCRdb stores in-frame clones only, minus some. The sample comprises 30,000 to 35,000 clones, approximately 67% of which are singletons, and roughly 9.1% rests with the top ten. The V and J ends lost 4 bases and 2 bases, in that order; junction bases with no gene match: 9. From germline, CDR1 is SGHDN and CDR2 FVKESK. The CDR3 covers 16 residues. This specimen belongs to a study of cytomegalovirus exposure and HLA in healthy donors. Study background: As an earlier analysis found, 150 million to 200 million T cells yielded 90 million to 140 million unique TCR beta sequences.

Broader study findings: By HLA locus, TCR association rates varied in a later analysis, with DRB1 showing the most and HLA-C the fewest.

Sequencing was carried out using PBMCs. The clonotype originates from a middle-aged man in good health and CMV-seropositive. The chain has TRBV14 and TRBJ2-3; 7 bases align to TRBD1. The CDR3, as DNA: TGTGCCAGCAGCCCGGGACAGAGATTTTCCACAGATACGCAGTATTTT. Translating it yields CASSPGQRFSTDTQYF.